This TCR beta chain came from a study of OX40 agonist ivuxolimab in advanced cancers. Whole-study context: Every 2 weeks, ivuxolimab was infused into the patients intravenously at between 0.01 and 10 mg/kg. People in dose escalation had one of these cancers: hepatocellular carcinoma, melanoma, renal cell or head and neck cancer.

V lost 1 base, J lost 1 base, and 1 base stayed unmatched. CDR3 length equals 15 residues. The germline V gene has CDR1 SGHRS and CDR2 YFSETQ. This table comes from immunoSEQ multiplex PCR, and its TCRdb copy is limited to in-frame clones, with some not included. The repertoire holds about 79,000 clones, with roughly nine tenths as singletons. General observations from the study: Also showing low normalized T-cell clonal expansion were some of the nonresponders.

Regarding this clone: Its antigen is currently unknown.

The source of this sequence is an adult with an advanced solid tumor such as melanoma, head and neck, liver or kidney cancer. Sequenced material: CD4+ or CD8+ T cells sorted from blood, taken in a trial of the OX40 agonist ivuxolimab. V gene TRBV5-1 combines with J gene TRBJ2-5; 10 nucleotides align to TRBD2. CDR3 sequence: CASSLPSGSQETQYF. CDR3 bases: TGCGCCAGCAGCTTGCCTAGCGGGAGCCAAGAGACCCAGTACTTC. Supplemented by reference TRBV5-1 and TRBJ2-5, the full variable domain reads KAGVTQTPRYLIKTRGQQVTLSCSPISGHRSVSWYQQTPGQGLQFLFEYFSETQRNKGNFPGRFSGRQFSNSRSEMNVSTLELGDSALYLCASSLPSGSQETQYFGPGTRLLVL.